The T cell receptor beta chain described here comes from a study of neurological immune-mediated disorders. MiXCR, applied by TCRdb to the 5' RACE reads, yields one record per CDR3 protein. The sample has about 70,000 distinct CDR3 sequences; roughly 4.9% are singletons. This clonotype was recorded at least ten times. Germline V CDR1 and CDR2: SGHTA, FQGNSA. The CDR3 covers 14 residues. Losses at the gene ends were 3 bases for V and 5 bases for J; bases not matched to a gene: 4. The rearrangement uses TRBV7-2 and TRBJ1-2, with 9 bases that match TRBD1. The sequencing sample was made of PBMCs. The receptor comes from a human donor with multiple sclerosis. The donor label of this sample is uncertain. CDR3 protein: CASSFSGTGYGYTF. As DNA, the CDR3 is TGTGCCAGCAGCTTCTCCGGGACAGGGTATGGCTACACCTTC.